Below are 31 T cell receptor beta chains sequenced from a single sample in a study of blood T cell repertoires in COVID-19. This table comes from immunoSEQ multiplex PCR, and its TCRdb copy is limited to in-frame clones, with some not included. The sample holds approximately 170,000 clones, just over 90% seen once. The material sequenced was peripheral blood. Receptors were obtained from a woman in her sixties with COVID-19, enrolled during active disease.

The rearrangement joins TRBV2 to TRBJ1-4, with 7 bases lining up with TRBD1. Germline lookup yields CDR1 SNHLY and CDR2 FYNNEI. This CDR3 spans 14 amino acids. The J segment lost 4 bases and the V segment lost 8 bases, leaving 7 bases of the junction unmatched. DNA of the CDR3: TGTGCCAGCGCGAACAGGGGTTATAATGAAAAACTGTTTTTT. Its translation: CASANRGYNEKLFF.

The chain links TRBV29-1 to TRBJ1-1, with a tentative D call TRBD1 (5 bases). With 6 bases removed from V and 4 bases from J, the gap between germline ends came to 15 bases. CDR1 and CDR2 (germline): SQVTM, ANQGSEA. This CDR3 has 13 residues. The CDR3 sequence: CSVIPGGGTEAFF. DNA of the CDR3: TGCAGCGTGATACCCGGGGGGGGCACTGAAGCTTTCTTT.

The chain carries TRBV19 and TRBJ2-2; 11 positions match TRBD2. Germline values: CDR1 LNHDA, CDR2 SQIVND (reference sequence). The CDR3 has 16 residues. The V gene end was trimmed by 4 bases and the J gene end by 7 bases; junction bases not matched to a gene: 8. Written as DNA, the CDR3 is TGTGCCAGTAGTACCGCAACTAGCGGGGGCGTCGGGGAGCTGTTTTTT. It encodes CASSTATSGGVGELFF.

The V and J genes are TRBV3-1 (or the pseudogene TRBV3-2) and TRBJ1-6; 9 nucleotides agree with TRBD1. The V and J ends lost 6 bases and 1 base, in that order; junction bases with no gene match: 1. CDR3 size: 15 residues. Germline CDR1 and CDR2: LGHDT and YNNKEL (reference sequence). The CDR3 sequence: CASRDRGSYNSPLHF. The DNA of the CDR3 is TGTGCCAGCAGGGACAGGGGTTCCTATAATTCACCCCTCCACTTT.

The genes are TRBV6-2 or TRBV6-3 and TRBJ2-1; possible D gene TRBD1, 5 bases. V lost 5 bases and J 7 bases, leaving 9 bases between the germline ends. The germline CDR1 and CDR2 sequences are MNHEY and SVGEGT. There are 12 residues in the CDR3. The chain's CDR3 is CASSQGRNEQFF. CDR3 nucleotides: TGTGCCAGCAGTCAGGGTAGGAATGAGCAGTTCTTC.

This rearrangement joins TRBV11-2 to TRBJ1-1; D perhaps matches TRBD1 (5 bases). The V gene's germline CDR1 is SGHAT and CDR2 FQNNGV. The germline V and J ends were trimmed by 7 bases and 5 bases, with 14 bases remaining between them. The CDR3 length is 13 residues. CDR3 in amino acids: CASTLPGSTEAFF. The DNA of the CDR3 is TGTGCCAGCACCCTCCCAGGGTCGACTGAAGCTTTCTTT.

The CDR3, as DNA: TGTGCCAGTAGTATCGGCGGGGGGGGCCAAGAGACCCAGTACTTC. Its translation is CASSIGGGGQETQYF. The genes are TRBV19 and TRBJ2-5; 9 nucleotides match TRBD2. The germline CDR1 and CDR2 sequences are LNHDA and SQIVND (reference sequence). The CDR3 is 15 amino acids. Losses at the gene ends were 3 bases for V and 1 base for J; bases not matched to a gene: 3.

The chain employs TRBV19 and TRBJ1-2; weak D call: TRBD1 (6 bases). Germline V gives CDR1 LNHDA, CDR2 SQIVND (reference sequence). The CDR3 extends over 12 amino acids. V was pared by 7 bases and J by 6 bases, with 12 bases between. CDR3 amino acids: CASKTRQDGYTF. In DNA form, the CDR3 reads TGTGCCAGTAAGACCCGACAGGATGGCTACACCTTC.

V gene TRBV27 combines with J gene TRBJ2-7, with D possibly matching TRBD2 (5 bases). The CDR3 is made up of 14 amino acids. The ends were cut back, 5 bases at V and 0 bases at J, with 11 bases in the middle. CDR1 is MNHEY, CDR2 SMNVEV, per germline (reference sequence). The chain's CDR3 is CASSPGILSYEQYF. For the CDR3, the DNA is TGTGCCAGCAGTCCCGGGATCCTCTCCTACGAGCAGTACTTC.

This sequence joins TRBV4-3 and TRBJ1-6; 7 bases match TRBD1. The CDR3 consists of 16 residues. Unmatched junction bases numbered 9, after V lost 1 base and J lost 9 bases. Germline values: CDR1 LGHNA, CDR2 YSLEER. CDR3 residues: CASSQASGGGSSPLHF. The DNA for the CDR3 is TGCGCCAGCAGCCAAGCTTCGGGAGGGGGCAGTTCACCCCTCCACTTT.

The CDR3 protein is CASSPSGGGNQPQHF. The CDR3 DNA reads as TGTGCCAGCAGCCCTAGCGGGGGGGGCAATCAGCCCCAGCATTTT. The chain combines TRBV7-9 with TRBJ1-5, with a weak D call TRBD1 (5 bases). The length of the CDR3 is 15 residues. Between the trimmed V and J ends, which lost 5 bases and 2 bases, there was a span of 13 bases. The V gene's germline CDR1 is SEHNR and CDR2 FQNEAQ (reference sequence).

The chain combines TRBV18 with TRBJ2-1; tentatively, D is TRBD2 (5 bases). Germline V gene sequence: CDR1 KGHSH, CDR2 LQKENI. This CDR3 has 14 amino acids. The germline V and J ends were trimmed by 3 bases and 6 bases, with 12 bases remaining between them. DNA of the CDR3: TGTGCCAGCTCACCCCTCTCTAGCCCCAATGAGCAGTTCTTC. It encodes CASSPLSSPNEQFF.

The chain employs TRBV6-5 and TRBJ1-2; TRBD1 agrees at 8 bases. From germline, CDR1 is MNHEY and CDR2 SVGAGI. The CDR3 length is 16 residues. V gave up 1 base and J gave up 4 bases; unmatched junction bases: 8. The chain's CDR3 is CASSYFGRGHGYGYTF. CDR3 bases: TGTGCCAGCAGTTACTTTGGCAGGGGGCACGGCTATGGCTACACCTTC.

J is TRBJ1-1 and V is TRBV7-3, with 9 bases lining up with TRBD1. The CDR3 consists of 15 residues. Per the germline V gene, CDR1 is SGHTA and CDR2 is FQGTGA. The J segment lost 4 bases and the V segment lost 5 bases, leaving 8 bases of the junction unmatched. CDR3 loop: CASSATGGPGTEAFF. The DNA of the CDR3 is TGTGCCAGCAGCGCCACAGGGGGCCCCGGCACTGAAGCTTTCTTT.

The CDR3 nucleotides read TGTGCCATCAGTGATGGATACAGGGATATCACTGAAGCTTTCTTT. Translated: CAISDGYRDITEAFF. The chain employs TRBV10-3 and TRBJ1-1; D is possibly TRBD1 (6 bases). This CDR3 comprises 15 residues. Germline V gene data show CDR1 as ENHRY and CDR2 as SYGVKD. The ends were cut back, 3 bases at V and 4 bases at J, with 15 bases in the middle.

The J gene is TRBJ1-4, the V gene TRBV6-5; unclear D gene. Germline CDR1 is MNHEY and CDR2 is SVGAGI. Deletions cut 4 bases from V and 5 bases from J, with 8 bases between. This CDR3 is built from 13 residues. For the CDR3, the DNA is TGTGCCAGCAGTTTAGAAAAGAATGAAAAACTGTTTTTT. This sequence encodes CASSLEKNEKLFF.

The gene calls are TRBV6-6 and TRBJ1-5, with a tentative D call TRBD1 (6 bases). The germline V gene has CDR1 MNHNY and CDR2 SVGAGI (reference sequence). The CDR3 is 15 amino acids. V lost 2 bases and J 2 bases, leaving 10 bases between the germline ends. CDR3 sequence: CASSYGRTGNQPQHF. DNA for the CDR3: TGTGCCAGCAGTTACGGTCGGACAGGCAATCAGCCCCAGCATTTT.

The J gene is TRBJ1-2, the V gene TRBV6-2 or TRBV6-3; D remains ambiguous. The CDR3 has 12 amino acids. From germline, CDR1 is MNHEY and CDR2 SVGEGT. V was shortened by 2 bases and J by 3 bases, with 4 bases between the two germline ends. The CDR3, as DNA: TGTGCCAGCAGTTACCCAGACTATGGCTACACCTTC. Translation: CASSYPDYGYTF.

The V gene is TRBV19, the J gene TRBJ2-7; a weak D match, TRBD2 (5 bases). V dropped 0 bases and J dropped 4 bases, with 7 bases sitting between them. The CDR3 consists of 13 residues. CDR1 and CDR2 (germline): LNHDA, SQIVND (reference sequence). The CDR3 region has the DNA TGTGCCAGTAGTATAGAGGGAGAATACGAGCAGTACTTC. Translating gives CASSIEGEYEQYF. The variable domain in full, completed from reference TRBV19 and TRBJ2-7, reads DGGITQSPKYLFRKEGQNVTLSCEQNLNHDAMYWYRQDPGQGLRLIYYSQIVNDFQKGDIAEGYSVSREKKESFPLTVTSAQKNPTAFYLCASSIEGEYEQYFGPGTRLTVT.

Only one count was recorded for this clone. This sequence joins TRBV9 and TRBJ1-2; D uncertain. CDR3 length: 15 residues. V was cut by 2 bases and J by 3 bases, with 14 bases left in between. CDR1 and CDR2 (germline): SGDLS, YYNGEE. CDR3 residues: CASSVLPTSDYGYTF. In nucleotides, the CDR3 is TGTGCCAGCAGCGTCCTCCCTACCTCTGACTATGGCTACACCTTC.

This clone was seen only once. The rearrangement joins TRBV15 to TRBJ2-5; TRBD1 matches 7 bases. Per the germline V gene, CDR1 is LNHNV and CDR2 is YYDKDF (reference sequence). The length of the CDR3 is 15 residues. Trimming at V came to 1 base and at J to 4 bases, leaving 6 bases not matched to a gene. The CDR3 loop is CATSRGNGQAETQYF. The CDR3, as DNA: TGTGCCACCAGCAGAGGGAATGGACAGGCAGAGACCCAGTACTTC.

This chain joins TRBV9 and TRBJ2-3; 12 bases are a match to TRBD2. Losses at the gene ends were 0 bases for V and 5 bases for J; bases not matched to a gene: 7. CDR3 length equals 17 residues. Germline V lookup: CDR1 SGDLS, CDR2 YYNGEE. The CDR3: CASSVALAGGPGDTQYF. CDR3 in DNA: TGTGCCAGCAGCGTAGCGCTAGCGGGGGGGCCGGGAGATACGCAGTATTTT.

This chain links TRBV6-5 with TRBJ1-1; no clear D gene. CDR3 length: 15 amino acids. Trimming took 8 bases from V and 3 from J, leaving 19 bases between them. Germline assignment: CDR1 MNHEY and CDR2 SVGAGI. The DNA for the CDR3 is TGTGCCAGCCTCGGTACAGTTGGGTACGACACTGAAGCTTTCTTT. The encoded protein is CASLGTVGYDTEAFF.

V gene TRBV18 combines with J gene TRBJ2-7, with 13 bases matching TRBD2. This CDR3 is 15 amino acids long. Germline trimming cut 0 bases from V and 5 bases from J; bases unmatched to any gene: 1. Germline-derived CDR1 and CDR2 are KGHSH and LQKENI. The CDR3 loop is CASSPPGLAGHEQYF. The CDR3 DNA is TGTGCCAGCTCACCACCGGGACTAGCGGGACACGAGCAGTACTTC.

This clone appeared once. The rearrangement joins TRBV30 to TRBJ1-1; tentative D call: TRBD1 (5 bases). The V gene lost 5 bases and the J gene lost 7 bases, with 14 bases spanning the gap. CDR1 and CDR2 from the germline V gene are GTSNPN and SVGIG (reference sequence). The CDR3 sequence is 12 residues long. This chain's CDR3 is CAWARGDLEAFF. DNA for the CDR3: TGTGCCTGGGCCCGGGGGGACCTTGAAGCTTTCTTT.

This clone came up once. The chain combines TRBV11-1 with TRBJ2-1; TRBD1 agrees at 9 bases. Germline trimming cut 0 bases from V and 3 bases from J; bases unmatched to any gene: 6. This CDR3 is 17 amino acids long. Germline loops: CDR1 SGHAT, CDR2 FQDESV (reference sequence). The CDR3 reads CASSLAIETGGYNEQFF. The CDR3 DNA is TGTGCCAGCAGCTTAGCTATCGAGACAGGGGGCTACAATGAGCAGTTCTTC.

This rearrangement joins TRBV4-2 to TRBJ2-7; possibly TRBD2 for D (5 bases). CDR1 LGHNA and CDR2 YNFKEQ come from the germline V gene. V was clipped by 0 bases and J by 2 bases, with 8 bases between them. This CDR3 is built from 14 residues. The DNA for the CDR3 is TGTGCCAGCAGCCAAGATGCGGGTACCTACGAGCAGTACTTC. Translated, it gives CASSQDAGTYEQYF.

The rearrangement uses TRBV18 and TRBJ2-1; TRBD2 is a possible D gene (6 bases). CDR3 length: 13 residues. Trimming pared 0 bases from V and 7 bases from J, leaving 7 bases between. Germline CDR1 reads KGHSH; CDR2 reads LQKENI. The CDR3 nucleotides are TGTGCCAGCTCACCACCTGGAGGGAATGAGCAGTTCTTC. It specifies CASSPPGGNEQFF.

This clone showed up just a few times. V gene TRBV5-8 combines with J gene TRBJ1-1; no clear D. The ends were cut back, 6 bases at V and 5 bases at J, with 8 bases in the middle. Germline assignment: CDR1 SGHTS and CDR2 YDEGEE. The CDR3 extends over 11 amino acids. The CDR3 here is CASTWQTEAFF. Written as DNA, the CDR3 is TGTGCCAGCACCTGGCAGACTGAAGCTTTCTTT.

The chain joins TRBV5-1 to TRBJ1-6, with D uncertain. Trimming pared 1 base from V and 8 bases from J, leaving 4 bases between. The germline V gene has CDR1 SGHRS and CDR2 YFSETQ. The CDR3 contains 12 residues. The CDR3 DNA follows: TGCGCCAGCAGCTTGACAGATTCACCCCTCCACTTT. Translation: CASSLTDSPLHF.

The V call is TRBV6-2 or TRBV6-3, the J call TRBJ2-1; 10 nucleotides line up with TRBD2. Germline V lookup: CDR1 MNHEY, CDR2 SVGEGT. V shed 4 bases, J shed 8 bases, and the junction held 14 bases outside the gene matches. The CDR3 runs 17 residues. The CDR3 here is CASSWAPPSGGADEQFF. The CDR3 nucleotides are TGTGCCAGCAGTTGGGCCCCACCGAGCGGGGGGGCGGATGAGCAGTTCTTC.